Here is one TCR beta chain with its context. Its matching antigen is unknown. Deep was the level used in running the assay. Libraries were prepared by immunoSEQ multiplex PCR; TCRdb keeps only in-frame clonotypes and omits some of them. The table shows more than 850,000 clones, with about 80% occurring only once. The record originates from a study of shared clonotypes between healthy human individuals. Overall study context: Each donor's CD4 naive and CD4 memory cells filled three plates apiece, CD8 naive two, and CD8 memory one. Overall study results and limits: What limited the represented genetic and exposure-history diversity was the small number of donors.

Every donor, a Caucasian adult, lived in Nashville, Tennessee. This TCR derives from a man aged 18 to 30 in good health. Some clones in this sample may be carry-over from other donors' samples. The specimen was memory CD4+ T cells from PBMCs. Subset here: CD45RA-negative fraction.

The CDR3: CASSPRLREGYEQFF. CDR3 bases: TGTGCCAGCAGCCCGCGCTTACGGGAGGGGTATGAGCAGTTCTTC. This chain connects TRBV9 to TRBJ2-1; 8 positions match TRBD2. The V segment lost 4 bases and the J segment 8 bases; nucleotides outside the gene matches: 11. This CDR3 is 15 amino acids long. The germline CDR1 and CDR2 sequences are SGDLS and YYNGEE.